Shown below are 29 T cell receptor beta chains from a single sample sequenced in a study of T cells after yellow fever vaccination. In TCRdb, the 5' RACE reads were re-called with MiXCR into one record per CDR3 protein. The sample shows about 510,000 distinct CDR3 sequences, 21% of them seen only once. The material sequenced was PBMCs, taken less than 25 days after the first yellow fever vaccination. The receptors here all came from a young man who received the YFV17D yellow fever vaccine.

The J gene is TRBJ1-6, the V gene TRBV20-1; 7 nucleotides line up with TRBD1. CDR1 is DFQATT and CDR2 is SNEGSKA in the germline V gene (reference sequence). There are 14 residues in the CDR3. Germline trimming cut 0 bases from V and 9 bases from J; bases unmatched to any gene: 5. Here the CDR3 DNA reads TGCAGTGCTAGAGACAGGGGGAACGGTTCACCCCTCCACTTT. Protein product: CSARDRGNGSPLHF.

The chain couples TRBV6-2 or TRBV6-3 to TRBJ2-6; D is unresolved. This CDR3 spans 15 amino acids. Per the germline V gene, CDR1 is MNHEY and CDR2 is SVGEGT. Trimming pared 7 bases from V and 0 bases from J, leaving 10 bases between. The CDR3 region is CASTHDLSGANVLTF. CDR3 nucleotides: TGTGCCAGCACCCATGACCTCTCTGGGGCCAACGTCCTGACTTTC.

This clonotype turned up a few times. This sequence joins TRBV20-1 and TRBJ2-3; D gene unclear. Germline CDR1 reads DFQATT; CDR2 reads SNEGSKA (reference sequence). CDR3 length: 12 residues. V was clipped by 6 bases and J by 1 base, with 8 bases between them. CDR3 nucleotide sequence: TGCAGTGCCTACGACCGCACAGATACGCAGTATTTT. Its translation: CSAYDRTDTQYF.

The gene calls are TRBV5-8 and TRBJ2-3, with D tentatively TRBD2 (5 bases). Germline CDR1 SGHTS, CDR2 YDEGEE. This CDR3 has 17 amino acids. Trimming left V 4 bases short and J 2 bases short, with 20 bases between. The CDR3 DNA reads TGTGCCAGCAGCCTGGCAAGTGGGAGCGGATTCACAGATACGCAGTATTTT. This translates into CASSLASGSGFTDTQYF.

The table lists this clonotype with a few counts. CDR3 nucleotide sequence: TGTGCCAGCAGCCAATCCGTGACTAGCGGGGGTATGAATACGCAGTATTTT. Translation: CASSQSVTSGGMNTQYF. V usage is TRBV11-2 and J usage is TRBJ2-3; 12 bases match TRBD2. CDR3 length: 17 residues. J lost 7 bases, V lost 5 bases, and 13 bases had no gene match. The germline gives CDR1 SGHAT, CDR2 FQNNGV. Full variable domain (remainder filled in from reference TRBV11-2 and TRBJ2-3): EAGVAQSPRYKIIEKRQSVAFWCNPISGHATLYWYQQILGQGPKLLIQFQNNGVVDDSQLPKDRFSAERLKGVDSTLKIQPAKLEDSAVYLCASSQSVTSGGMNTQYFGPGTRLTVL.

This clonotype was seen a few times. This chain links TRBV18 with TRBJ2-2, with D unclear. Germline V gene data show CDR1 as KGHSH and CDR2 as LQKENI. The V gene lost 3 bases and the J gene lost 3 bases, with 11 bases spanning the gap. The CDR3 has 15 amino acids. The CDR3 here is CASSPSFRYTGELFF. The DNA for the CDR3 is TGTGCCAGCTCACCTTCCTTTCGATACACCGGGGAGCTGTTTTTT. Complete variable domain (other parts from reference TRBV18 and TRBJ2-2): NAGVMQNPRHLVRRRGQEARLRCSPMKGHSHVYWYRQLPEEGLKFMVYLQKENIIDESGMPKERFSAEFPKEGPSILRIQQVVRGDSAAYFCASSPSFRYTGELFFGEGSRLTVL.

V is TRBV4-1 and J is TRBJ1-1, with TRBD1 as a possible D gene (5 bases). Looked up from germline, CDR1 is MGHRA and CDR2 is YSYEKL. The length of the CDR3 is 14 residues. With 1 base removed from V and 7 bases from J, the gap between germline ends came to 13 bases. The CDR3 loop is CASSQAPGRDEAFF. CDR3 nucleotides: TGCGCCAGCAGCCAAGCCCCGGGCAGGGATGAAGCTTTCTTT.

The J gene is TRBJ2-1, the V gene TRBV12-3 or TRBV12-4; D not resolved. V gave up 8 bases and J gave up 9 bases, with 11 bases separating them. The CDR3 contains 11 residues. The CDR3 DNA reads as TGTGCCAGCGGGTGGCAGATTGAGCAGTTCTTC. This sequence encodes CASGWQIEQFF.

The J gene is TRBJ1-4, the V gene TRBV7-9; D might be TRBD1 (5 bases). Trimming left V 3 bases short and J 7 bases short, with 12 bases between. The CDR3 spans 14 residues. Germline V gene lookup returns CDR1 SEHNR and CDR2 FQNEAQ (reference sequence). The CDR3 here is CASSFGAGGEKLFF. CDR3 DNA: TGTGCCAGCAGCTTTGGGGCTGGGGGTGAAAAACTGTTTTTT.

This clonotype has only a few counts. The CDR3, as DNA: TGTGCCAGCAGGACAGGGTGGGACTCCGAGACCCAGTACTTC. It encodes CASRTGWDSETQYF. The chain carries TRBV2 and TRBJ2-5, with a weak D call TRBD1 (7 bases). The CDR3 length is 14 residues. Germline V lookup: CDR1 SNHLY, CDR2 FYNNEI. The V and J ends lost 6 bases and 5 bases respectively, with 16 bases between them.

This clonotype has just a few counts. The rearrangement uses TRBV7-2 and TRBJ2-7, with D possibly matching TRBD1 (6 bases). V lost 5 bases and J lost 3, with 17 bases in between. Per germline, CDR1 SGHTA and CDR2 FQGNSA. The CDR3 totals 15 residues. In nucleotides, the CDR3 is TGTGCCAGCAGCGTAACCAGGGGTGGGTACTACGAGCAGTACGTC. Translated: CASSVTRGGYYEQYV.

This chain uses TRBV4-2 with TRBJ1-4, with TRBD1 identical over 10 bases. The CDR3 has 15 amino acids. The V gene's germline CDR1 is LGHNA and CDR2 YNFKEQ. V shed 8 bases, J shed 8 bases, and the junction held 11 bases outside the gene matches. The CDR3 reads CASCRRTGGDEKLFF. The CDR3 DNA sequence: TGTGCCAGCTGTAGACGGACAGGGGGGGACGAAAAACTGTTTTTT.

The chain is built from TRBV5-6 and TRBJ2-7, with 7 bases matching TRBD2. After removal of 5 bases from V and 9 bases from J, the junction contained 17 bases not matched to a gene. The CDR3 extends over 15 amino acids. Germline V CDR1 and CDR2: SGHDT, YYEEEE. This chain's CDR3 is CASSLTGRLTEGQYF. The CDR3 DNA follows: TGTGCCAGCAGTTTGACCGGGAGGCTTACCGAGGGGCAGTACTTC.

CDR3 DNA sequence: TGCAGTGCTAGGAGGGACAACGGCTACGAGCAGTACTTC. Translation gives CSARRDNGYEQYF. The chain uses TRBV20-1 and TRBJ2-7; D may be TRBD1 (6 bases). The CDR3 spans 13 residues. Trimming stripped 3 bases from V and 3 bases from J, with 12 bases between. Germline V lookup: CDR1 DFQATT, CDR2 SNEGSKA (reference sequence).

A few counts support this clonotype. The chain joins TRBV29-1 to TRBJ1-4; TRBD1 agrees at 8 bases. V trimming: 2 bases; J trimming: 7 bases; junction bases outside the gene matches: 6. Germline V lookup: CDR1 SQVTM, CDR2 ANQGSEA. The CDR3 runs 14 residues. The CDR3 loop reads CSVESTGEIEKLFF. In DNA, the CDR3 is TGCAGCGTTGAATCGACAGGGGAGATTGAAAAACTGTTTTTT.

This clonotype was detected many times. Written as DNA, the CDR3 is TGTGCCAGCAGTCACCGGGACAGGGGAGCAGATACGCAGTATTTT. This gives the protein CASSHRDRGADTQYF. This chain uses TRBV6-5 with TRBJ2-3; 10 bases fit TRBD1. The trim removed 5 bases at V and 4 bases at J, leaving 6 bases unmatched. There are 15 residues in the CDR3. CDR1 and CDR2 from the germline V gene are MNHEY and SVGAGI.

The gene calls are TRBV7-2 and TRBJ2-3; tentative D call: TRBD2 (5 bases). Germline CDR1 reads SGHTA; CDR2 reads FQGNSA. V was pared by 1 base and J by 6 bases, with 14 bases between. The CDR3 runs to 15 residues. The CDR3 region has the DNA TGTGCCAGCAGCTTAGTTTCGGGCCGCGGGGATACGCAGTATTTT. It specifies CASSLVSGRGDTQYF.

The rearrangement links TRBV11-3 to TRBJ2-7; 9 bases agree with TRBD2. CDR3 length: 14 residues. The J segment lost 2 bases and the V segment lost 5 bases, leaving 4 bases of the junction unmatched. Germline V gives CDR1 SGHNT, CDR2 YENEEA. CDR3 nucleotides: TGTGCCAGCAGCGAGACTAGCGGCCCCTACGAGCAGTACTTC. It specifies CASSETSGPYEQYF.

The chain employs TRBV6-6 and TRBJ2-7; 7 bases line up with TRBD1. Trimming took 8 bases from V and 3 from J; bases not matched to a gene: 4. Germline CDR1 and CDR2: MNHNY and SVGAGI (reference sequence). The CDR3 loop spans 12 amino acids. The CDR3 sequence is CASGGQLYEQYF. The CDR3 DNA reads TGTGCCAGCGGGGGACAGCTCTACGAGCAGTACTTC.

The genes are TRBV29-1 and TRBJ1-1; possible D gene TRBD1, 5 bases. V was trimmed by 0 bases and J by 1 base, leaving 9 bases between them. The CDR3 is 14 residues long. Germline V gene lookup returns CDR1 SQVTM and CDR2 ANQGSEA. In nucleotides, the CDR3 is TGCAGCGTTGAAGATCGGGGGGGGAACACTGAAGCTTTCTTT. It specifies CSVEDRGGNTEAFF.

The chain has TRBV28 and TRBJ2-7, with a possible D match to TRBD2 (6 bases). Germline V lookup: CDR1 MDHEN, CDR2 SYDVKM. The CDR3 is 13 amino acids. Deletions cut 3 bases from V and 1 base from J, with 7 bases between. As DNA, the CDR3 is TGTGCCAGCAGTTTGGGGAGGTCCTACGAGCAGTACGTC. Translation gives CASSLGRSYEQYV.

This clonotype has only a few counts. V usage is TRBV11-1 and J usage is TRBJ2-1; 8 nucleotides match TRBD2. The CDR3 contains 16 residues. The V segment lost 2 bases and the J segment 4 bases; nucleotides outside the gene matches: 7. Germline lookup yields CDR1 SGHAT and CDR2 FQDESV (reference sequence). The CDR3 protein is CASSLIRRGAYNEQFF. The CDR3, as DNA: TGTGCCAGCAGCTTAATACGGCGGGGGGCGTACAATGAGCAGTTCTTC.

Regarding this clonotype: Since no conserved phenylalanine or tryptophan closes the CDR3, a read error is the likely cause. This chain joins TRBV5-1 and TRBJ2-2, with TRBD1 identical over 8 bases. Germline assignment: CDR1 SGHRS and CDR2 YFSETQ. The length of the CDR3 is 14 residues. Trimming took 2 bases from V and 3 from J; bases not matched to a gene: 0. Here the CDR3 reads CASSFRGHTGELFC. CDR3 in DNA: TGCGCCAGCAGCTTCAGGGGGCACACCGGGGAGCTGTTTTGT.

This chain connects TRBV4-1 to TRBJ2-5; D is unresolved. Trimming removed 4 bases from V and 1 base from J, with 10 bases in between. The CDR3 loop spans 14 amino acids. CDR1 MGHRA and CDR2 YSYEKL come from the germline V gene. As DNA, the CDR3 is TGCGCCAGCAGCCCCCTTTTGCTCCAAGAGACCCAGTACTTC. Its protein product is CASSPLLLQETQYF.

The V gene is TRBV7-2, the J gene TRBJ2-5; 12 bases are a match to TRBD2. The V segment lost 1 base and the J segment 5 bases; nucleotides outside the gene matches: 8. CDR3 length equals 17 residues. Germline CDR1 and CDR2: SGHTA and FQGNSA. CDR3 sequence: CASSLGASGGAFETQYF. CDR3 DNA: TGTGCCAGCAGCTTAGGTGCTAGCGGGGGGGCCTTCGAGACCCAGTACTTC.

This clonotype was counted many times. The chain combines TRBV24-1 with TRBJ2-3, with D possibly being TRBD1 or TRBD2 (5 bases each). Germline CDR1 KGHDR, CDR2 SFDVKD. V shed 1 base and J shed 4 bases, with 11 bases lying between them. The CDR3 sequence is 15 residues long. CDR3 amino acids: CATSDFSGPSDTQYF. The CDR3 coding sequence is TGTGCCACCAGTGATTTCTCGGGGCCATCAGATACGCAGTATTTT.

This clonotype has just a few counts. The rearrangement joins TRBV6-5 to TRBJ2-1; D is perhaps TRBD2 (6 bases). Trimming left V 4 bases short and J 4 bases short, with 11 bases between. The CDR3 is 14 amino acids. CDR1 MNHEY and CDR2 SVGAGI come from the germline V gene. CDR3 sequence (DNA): TGTGCCAGCAGTTGGTCTAGCGATTACAATGAGCAGTTCTTC. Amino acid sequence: CASSWSSDYNEQFF.

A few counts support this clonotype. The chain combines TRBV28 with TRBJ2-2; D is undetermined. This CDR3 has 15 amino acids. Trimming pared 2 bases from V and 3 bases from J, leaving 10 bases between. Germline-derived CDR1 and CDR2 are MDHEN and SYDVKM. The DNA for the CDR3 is TGTGCCAGCAGTTTAACGGGCGCATACACCGGGGAGCTGTTTTTT. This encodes CASSLTGAYTGELFF.

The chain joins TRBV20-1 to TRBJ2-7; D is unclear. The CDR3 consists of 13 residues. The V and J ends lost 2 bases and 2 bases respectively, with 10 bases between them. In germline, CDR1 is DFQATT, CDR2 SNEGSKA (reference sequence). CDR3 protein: CSARQTVTYEQYF. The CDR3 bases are TGCAGTGCTAGACAGACTGTTACCTACGAGCAGTACTTC.